One and the same sample provided the 12 T cell receptor beta chains below, sequenced in a study of cytomegalovirus exposure and HLA in healthy donors (dated 2017 in TCRdb). Library generation was performed with the immunoSEQ multiplex PCR assay. The multiplex PCR relied on a mix of 60 forward primers for TCR Vbeta segments and 13 reverse primers for TCR Jbeta segments. TCRdb stores this immuneACCESS table with in-frame sequences only. Part of the clones is absent; in the studies checked, under half of the shortfall reflects unresolved V genes, and no reason is known for the rest. The sample data list 200,000 or so clones, and approximately 70% of these were observed just once. The top ten constitute less than 3% of the sample. The material sequenced was PBMCs. The source of these receptors is a man between 40 and 49 years old in good health and CMV-seropositive.

This chain links TRBV7-2 with TRBJ2-5; TRBD2 agrees at 8 bases. Germline values: CDR1 SGHTA, CDR2 FQGNSA. Trimming removed 5 bases from V and 5 bases from J; junction bases left unmatched: 7. The length of the CDR3 is 14 residues. The CDR3 DNA reads TGTGCCAGCAGCCGGGGGGGCCCGCTGGAGACCCAGTACTTC. Amino acids: CASSRGGPLETQYF.

The CDR3 nucleotides are TGTGCCAGCAGCTCCGTTAAGGGGTCAACTAATGAAAAACTGTTTTTT. Translated, it gives CASSSVKGSTNEKLFF. The chain links TRBV7-6 to TRBJ1-4; a weak D match, TRBD1 (5 bases). The germline V gene has CDR1 SGHVS and CDR2 FNYEAQ. The CDR3 consists of 16 residues. V gave up 4 bases and J gave up 0 bases, with 12 bases separating them.

Note on this clone: The sample carries other DNA sequences with the same CDR3. The rearrangement uses TRBV10-2 and TRBJ1-1; the D is unclear. The V gene's germline CDR1 is WSHSY and CDR2 SAAADI. This CDR3 region has 12 residues. V was pared by 2 bases and J by 3 bases, with 4 bases between. CDR3 residues: CASSEADTEAFF. The CDR3 nucleotides read TGCGCCAGCAGTGAGGCGGACACTGAAGCTTTCTTT.

This clone has only a few counts. This rearrangement joins TRBV6-1 to TRBJ1-4; TRBD1 matches 7 bases. With 8 bases clipped from V and 8 bases from J, the junction kept 11 bases outside the gene matches. Germline V gene lookup returns CDR1 MNHNS and CDR2 SASEGT. This CDR3 is 14 amino acids long. CDR3 protein: CASFRRQGEEKLFF. CDR3 DNA sequence: TGTGCCAGCTTCCGAAGGCAGGGGGAGGAAAAACTGTTTTTT.

The CDR3 loop is CASSLLAEAGLETQYF. The DNA for the CDR3 is TGTGCCAGCAGTTTACTGGCGGAGGCCGGACTAGAGACCCAGTACTTC. The rearrangement joins TRBV27 to TRBJ2-5; D might be TRBD2 (5 bases). Germline V gene sequence: CDR1 MNHEY, CDR2 SMNVEV (reference sequence). There are 16 residues in the CDR3. Trimming took off 2 bases at V and 4 bases at J, with 17 bases between the two ends.

In its sample, this clone was seen a few times. The chain carries TRBV7-2 and TRBJ1-3; D ambiguous. Germline values: CDR1 SGHTA, CDR2 FQGNSA. V was shortened by 3 bases and J by 0 bases, with 9 bases between the two germline ends. This CDR3 has 15 residues. The CDR3: CASSLTGDSGNTIYF. The CDR3 region has the DNA TGTGCCAGCAGCTTGACCGGGGACTCTGGAAACACCATATATTTT.

The chain has TRBV5-1 and TRBJ1-5, with D unresolved. The length of the CDR3 is 13 residues. The V end was cut by 0 bases, the J end by 3 bases, with 4 bases between. Germline V gene lookup returns CDR1 SGHRS and CDR2 YFSETQ. CDR3 in amino acids: CASSLELNQPQHF. As DNA, the CDR3 is TGCGCCAGCAGCTTGGAGCTCAATCAGCCCCAGCATTTT.

The chain employs TRBV2 and TRBJ1-5, with D perhaps matching TRBD1 (5 bases). The V end lost 4 bases, the J end lost 7 bases, and 11 bases lay between the germline ends. From germline, CDR1 is SNHLY and CDR2 FYNNEI. The CDR3 runs to 13 residues. CDR3 residues: CASSVAGSQPQHF. The CDR3 DNA reads TGTGCCAGCAGTGTAGCAGGGAGCCAGCCCCAGCATTTT.

V and J are TRBV19 and TRBJ1-5; D gene uncertain. Trimming stripped 7 bases from V and 4 bases from J, with 17 bases between. The CDR3 runs 15 residues. From germline, CDR1 is LNHDA and CDR2 SQIVND (reference sequence). The CDR3 DNA reads TGTGCCAGTACTTTCGGGTCAGCCTGGAATCAGCCCCAGCATTTT. Translating gives CASTFGSAWNQPQHF.

The chain combines TRBV6-5 with TRBJ1-2, with 8 bases lining up with TRBD1. Unmatched junction bases numbered 8, after V lost 1 base and J lost 4 bases. There are 16 residues in the CDR3. The germline CDR1 and CDR2 sequences are MNHEY and SVGAGI. The CDR3 DNA reads TGTGCCAGCAGTTACTTACCCCAGGGGGCCGGCTATGGCTACACCTTC. Its protein product is CASSYLPQGAGYGYTF.

The sample holds a few counts of this clone. The J gene is TRBJ2-1, the V gene TRBV4-3; D is undetermined. From germline, CDR1 is LGHNA and CDR2 YSLEER. The CDR3 is made up of 15 amino acids. V lost 0 bases, J lost 7 bases, and 13 bases lay in between. CDR3 coding DNA: TGCGCCAGCAGCCAAGATGGTTCTTGGCTGAATGAGCAGTTCTTC. Residues: CASSQDGSWLNEQFF.

This clone is judged medium-sized. The chain carries TRBV4-3 and TRBJ1-3; TRBD1 might be the D (6 bases). The CDR3 totals 20 residues. The germline V and J ends were trimmed by 2 bases and 0 bases, with 23 bases remaining between them. Germline V CDR1 and CDR2: LGHNA, YSLEER. The DNA of the CDR3 is TGCGCCAGCAGCCAAACCCTAGGTTTAAGGGACACCAGCTCTGGAAACACCATATATTTT. Amino acid sequence: CASSQTLGLRDTSSGNTIYF.